A selection of T cell receptor beta chains follows, all from one sample in a study of blood T cell repertoires in COVID-19. Sequencing used immunoSEQ multiplex PCR; TCRdb keeps in-frame clones, though not all of them. The table includes under 200,000 clones, roughly 90% detected once. Source material: peripheral blood. The origin of the receptors is a man aged 18-30 years with active or convalescent COVID-19. Both conserved end residues are part of each CDR3. Fields, in order: clone size, J gene, V gene, D gene, CDR3 protein, CDR3 DNA. D genes are given only for firm matches. Where a row states a size, it is once, few, many or the class of an expanded clone; other rows omit it.

>few|TRBJ1-4|TRBV5-1|NA
CASSPGTLTNEKLFF
TGCGCCAGCAGCCCGGGGACATTAACTAATGAAAAACTGTTTTTT
>once|TRBJ2-5|TRBV7-2|NA
CASSLFFDRPQETQYF
TGTGCCAGCAGCCTTTTTTTCGACAGGCCGCAAGAGACCCAGTACTTC
>NA|TRBJ1-1|TRBV30|TRBD1
CAWSAPRDSYRTEAFF
TGTGCCTGGAGTGCCCCCCGGGACAGCTACCGCACTGAAGCTTTCTTT
>NA|TRBJ1-2|TRBV7-8|NA
CASSFVGRSYGYTF
TGTGCCAGCAGCTTTGTGGGGCGCAGCTATGGCTACACCTTC
>NA|TRBJ2-1|TRBV5-4|TRBD2
CASSLASGSRNEQFF
TGTGCCAGCAGCCTTGCTAGCGGGAGCCGCAATGAGCAGTTCTTC
>NA|TRBJ2-2|TRBV27|NA
CASSRREYTGELFF
TGTGCCAGCAGTAGACGGGAGTACACCGGGGAGCTGTTTTTT
>once|TRBJ2-1|TRBV18|TRBD2
CASSVTTSGDNEQFF
TGTGCCAGCTCAGTCACGACTAGCGGGGACAATGAGCAGTTCTTC
>once|TRBJ1-3|TRBV2|TRBD1
CASSQGVGSGNTIYF
TGTGCCAGCAGTCAGGGGGTCGGTTCTGGAAACACCATATATTTT
>NA|TRBJ1-4|TRBV7-2|NA
CASSPSGGANEKLFF
TGTGCCAGCAGCCCGTCGGGGGGGGCTAATGAAAAACTGTTTTTT
>NA|TRBJ1-1|TRBV4-2|NA
CASSQDSAMNTEAFF
TGTGCCAGCAGCCAAGACAGTGCCATGAACACTGAAGCTTTCTTT
>once|TRBJ2-3|TRBV12-3/TRBV12-4|TRBD2
CASSGGAWDTQYF
TGTGCCAGCAGCGGGGGGGCTTGGGATACGCAGTATTTT
>NA|TRBJ2-5|TRBV7-3|TRBD2
CASSPGTSPEISTQYF
TGTGCCAGCAGCCCTGGGACTAGCCCTGAGATAAGTACCCAGTACTTC
>NA|TRBJ2-3|TRBV11-3|TRBD2
CASSRGTSGSTDTQYF
TGTGCCAGCAGCCGAGGGACTAGCGGGAGCACAGATACGCAGTATTTT
>NA|TRBJ2-3|TRBV5-4|TRBD2
CASSPLSGKTSTDTQYF
TGTGCCAGCAGCCCACTTAGCGGGAAAACTAGCACAGATACGCAGTATTTT
>NA|TRBJ1-1|TRBV7-9|NA
CASSTLGAEAFF
TGTGCCAGCAGCACCTTGGGAGCTGAAGCTTTCTTT
>NA|TRBJ2-1|TRBV4-2|TRBD2
CASSPAGGAYNEQFF
TGTGCCAGCAGCCCGGCGGGGGGCGCGTACAATGAGCAGTTCTTC
>NA|TRBJ2-1|TRBV2|NA
CASSYSGSYNEQFF
TGTGCCAGCAGCTACTCCGGCTCCTACAATGAGCAGTTCTTC
>NA|TRBJ1-1|TRBV9|TRBD1
CASSVLGTGGIMNTEAFF
TGTGCCAGCAGCGTTCTCGGGACAGGGGGAATCATGAACACTGAAGCTTTCTTT
>NA|TRBJ2-6|TRBV5-1|NA
CASSLFTGMTSGANVLTF
TGCGCCAGCAGCTTGTTTACAGGGATGACGAGCGGGGCCAACGTCCTGACTTTC
>NA|TRBJ2-7|TRBV29-1|TRBD1
CSVGQGSSSEQYF
TGCAGCGTTGGACAGGGATCGTCCTCCGAGCAGTACTTC
>NA|TRBJ1-2|TRBV19|TRBD1
CASSLTGDGYTF
TGTGCCAGTAGTCTGACAGGGGATGGCTACACCTTC
>NA|TRBJ1-1|TRBV9|NA
CASSVGTPQNTEAFF
TGTGCCAGCAGCGTAGGGACACCCCAGAACACTGAAGCTTTCTTT
>NA|TRBJ2-7|TRBV3-1/TRBV3-2|NA
CASSQDFTLGSSEQYF
TGTGCCAGCAGCCAAGATTTTACACTGGGGAGCTCCGAGCAGTACTTC
>many|TRBJ1-2|TRBV21-1|NA
CASSKSREQRANYGYTF
TGTGCCAGCAGCAAAAGTCGGGAACAAAGGGCTAACTATGGCTACACCTTC
>NA|TRBJ1-1|TRBV19|TRBD1
CASRSTGVQTEAFF
TGTGCCAGTAGGTCAACAGGGGTACAAACTGAAGCTTTCTTT
>few|TRBJ1-3|TRBV5-1|NA
CASSLEPGMGNTIYF
TGCGCCAGCAGCTTGGAGCCGGGGATGGGAAACACCATATATTTT
>NA|TRBJ2-3|TRBV4-3|TRBD2
CASSHQGGSSTDTQYF
TGCGCCAGCAGCCACCAGGGCGGGAGCAGCACAGATACGCAGTATTTT
>NA|TRBJ2-7|TRBV30|TRBD2
CAWSKASGRYEQYF
TGTGCCTGGAGTAAGGCTAGCGGACGTTACGAGCAGTACTTC
>NA|TRBJ2-7|TRBV10-3|NA
CAIRTGDSYEQYF
TGTGCCATCAGGACAGGTGACTCCTACGAGCAGTACTTC
>NA|TRBJ1-1|TRBV6-5|NA
CASSYRTTNTEAFF
TGTGCCAGCAGTTACAGGACAACCAACACTGAAGCTTTCTTT